This T cell receptor (beta chain) is drawn from a study of technical replicates of blood from a few donors (dated by TCRdb to 2016 to 2017). Counted from cysteine to phenylalanine, this CDR3 has 15 amino acids. The only DNA kept is the CDR3, 45 bases in frame from the first base. CDR1 SGHRS and CDR2 YFSETQ are derived from the germline V gene. The V end gives up 4 bases and the J end 3 bases, leaving 6 bases in the junction not matched to a gene. Notes on this clone: Which antigen it targets is not known. Base qualities are not provided; no much larger clone lies one nucleotide away.

Library preparation was by the immunoSEQ multiplex PCR assay. Not all clones reach the TCRdb copy of this immuneACCESS table, which keeps in-frame sequences only. Checked studies attribute under half of the gap to unresolved V genes and leave the rest unexplained. Across this sample there are 11,000 to 15,000 clones, with approximately 88% seen only once. In total, the top ten clones hold approximately 10% of the sample. This clonotype was sampled from a human donor in good health. Sequencing was carried out using PBMCs. Recombination linked TRBV5-1 to TRBJ2-2, with 7 middle bases fitting TRBD1. The CDR3 loop reads CASSEDRRYTGELFF. The nucleotide sequence reads as follows: TGCGCCAGCAGCGAGGACAGGCGCTACACCGGGGAGCTGTTTTTT. With the portions outside the CDR3 filled from the reference TRBV5-1 and TRBJ2-2 genes, the complete variable region becomes KAGVTQTPRYLIKTRGQQVTLSCSPISGHRSVSWYQQTPGQGLQFLFEYFSETQRNKGNFPGRFSGRQFSNSRSEMNVSTLELGDSALYLCASSEDRRYTGELFFGEGSRLTVL.